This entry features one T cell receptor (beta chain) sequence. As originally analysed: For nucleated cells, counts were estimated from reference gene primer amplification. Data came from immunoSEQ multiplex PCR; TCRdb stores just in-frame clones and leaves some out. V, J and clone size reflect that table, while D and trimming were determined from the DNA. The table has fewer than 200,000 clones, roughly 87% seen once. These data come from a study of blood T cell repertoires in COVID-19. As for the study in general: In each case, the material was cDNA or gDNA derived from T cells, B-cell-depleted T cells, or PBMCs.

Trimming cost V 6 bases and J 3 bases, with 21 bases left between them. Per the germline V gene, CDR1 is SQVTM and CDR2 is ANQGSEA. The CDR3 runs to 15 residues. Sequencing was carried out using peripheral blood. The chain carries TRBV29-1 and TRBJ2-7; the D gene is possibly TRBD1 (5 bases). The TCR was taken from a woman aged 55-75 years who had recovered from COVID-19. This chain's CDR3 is CSVIPDSAPGYEQYF. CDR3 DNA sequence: TGCAGCGTGATCCCAGACAGCGCCCCGGGCTACGAGCAGTACTTC.